A selection of T cell receptor beta chains follows, all from one sample in a study of T cell repertoires in cytomegalovirus infection. TCRdb used MiXCR to reprocess the reads, holding one entry per CDR3 protein. The sample yields 700,000 to 900,000 distinct CDR3 sequences, roughly 29% seen once. For these TCRs, the target antigens are not known. The source was cultured CD8+ T cells from PBMCs, collected from culture after CMV antigen stimulation. Receptors originate from a human donor in good health (CMV status not recorded). Some clones in this sample may be carry-over from other donors' samples. CDR3s include the opening cysteine and the closing phenylalanine or tryptophan. A D gene is named only where the DNA matches it firmly. Clone size is shown for a subset of rows, as once, few, many or a class of expanded clone.

V: TRBV7-9
length: 17
D: TRBD1
size: .
J: TRBJ1-1
CDR3: CASSLAGTALINTEAFF
DNA: TGTGCCAGCAGCTTAGCGGGGACAGCTTTAATTAACACTGAAGCTTTCTTT

V: TRBV12-3/TRBV12-4
length: 14
D: TRBD1
size: .
J: TRBJ1-4
CDR3: CASSFRGRDEKLFF
DNA: TGTGCCAGCAGTTTCAGGGGGCGCGATGAAAAACTGTTTTTT

V: TRBV28
length: 15
D: .
size: .
J: TRBJ2-5
CDR3: CASSPNSYYQETQYF
DNA: TGTGCCAGCAGCCCTAATTCCTATTACCAAGAGACCCAGTACTTC

V: TRBV7-6
length: 14
D: .
size: many
J: TRBJ2-1
CDR3: CASSLAGSYNEQFF
DNA: TGTGCCAGCAGCTTAGCCGGCTCCTACAATGAGCAGTTCTTC

V: TRBV7-9
length: 16
D: .
size: few
J: TRBJ2-1
CDR3: CASSLGYRDVDNEQFF
DNA: TGTGCCAGCAGCTTAGGATACAGGGATGTGGACAATGAGCAGTTCTTC

V: TRBV7-2
length: 16
D: .
size: many
J: TRBJ2-3
CDR3: CASSLGYFVSTDTQYF
DNA: TGTGCCAGCAGCTTGGGCTATTTCGTCAGCACAGATACGCAGTATTTT

V: TRBV15
length: 13
D: .
size: .
J: TRBJ1-1
CDR3: CATSRNPNTEAFF
DNA: TGTGCCACCAGCAGAAATCCGAACACTGAAGCTTTCTTT

V: TRBV12-5
length: 14
D: .
size: few
J: TRBJ2-7
CDR3: CASGPRDSAYEQYF
DNA: TGTGCTAGTGGTCCGCGGGACAGTGCCTACGAGCAGTACTTC

V: TRBV27
length: 13
D: TRBD1
size: few
J: TRBJ1-2
CDR3: CASSLDRGRGYTF
DNA: TGTGCCAGCAGTCTGGACAGGGGGCGTGGCTACACCTTC

V: TRBV12-3/TRBV12-4
length: 16
D: TRBD1
size: .
J: TRBJ2-1
CDR3: CASSSRYRGPDNEQFF
DNA: TGTGCCAGCAGTTCCCGCTACAGGGGGCCTGACAATGAGCAGTTCTTC

V: TRBV13
length: 15
D: .
size: .
J: TRBJ2-1
CDR3: CASSLGRREGNEQFF
DNA: TGTGCCAGCAGCTTAGGGCGAAGGGAAGGTAATGAGCAGTTCTTC

V: TRBV9
length: 16
D: TRBD2
size: .
J: TRBJ2-3
CDR3: CASSTGSGGITDTQYF
DNA: TGTGCCAGCAGTACAGGAAGCGGGGGCATCACAGATACGCAGTATTTT

V: TRBV12-3/TRBV12-4
length: 16
D: TRBD1
size: .
J: TRBJ2-1
CDR3: CASNKDRALPYNEQFF
DNA: TGTGCCAGCAACAAGGACAGGGCACTACCGTACAATGAGCAGTTCTTC

V: TRBV7-2
length: 12
D: .
size: many
J: TRBJ1-5
CDR3: CASSLGGPPQHF
DNA: TGTGCCAGCAGCTTAGGGGGACCGCCCCAGCATTTT

V: TRBV5-4
length: 12
D: .
size: few
J: TRBJ2-5
CDR3: CASSRFEETQYF
DNA: TGTGCCAGCAGCCGGTTTGAAGAGACCCAGTACTTC

V: TRBV11-2
length: 19
D: TRBD2
size: few
J: TRBJ2-5
CDR3: CASSLDRESSGRVRETQYF
DNA: TGTGCCAGCAGCTTAGACCGAGAGTCTAGCGGGAGAGTAAGGGAGACCCAGTACTTC

V: TRBV11-3
length: 20
D: .
size: .
J: TRBJ1-5
CDR3: CASSLDLGAGDFPRGQPQHF
DNA: TGTGCCAGCAGCTTAGATCTTGGGGCAGGGGATTTCCCTCGTGGGCAGCCCCAGCATTTT

V: TRBV20-1
length: 16
D: .
size: .
J: TRBJ2-1
CDR3: CSAREFPGEIYNEQFF
DNA: TGCAGTGCTAGAGAATTTCCAGGGGAAATCTACAATGAGCAGTTCTTC

V: TRBV4-1
length: 14
D: TRBD1
size: few
J: TRBJ2-7
CDR3: CASSLRQGNYEQYF
DNA: TGCGCCAGCAGCCTCCGACAGGGGAACTACGAGCAGTACTTC

V: TRBV7-8
length: 13
D: .
size: many
J: TRBJ1-5
CDR3: CASSRDGNQPQHF
DNA: TGTGCCAGCAGCAGGGACGGGAATCAGCCCCAGCATTTT

V: TRBV20-1
length: 12
D: .
size: .
J: TRBJ1-1
CDR3: CSARVAAREAFF
DNA: TGCAGTGCTAGAGTTGCGGCGAGAGAAGCTTTCTTT

V: TRBV2
length: 14
D: .
size: .
J: TRBJ1-1
CDR3: CASPTGKVNTEAFF
DNA: TGTGCCAGCCCGACGGGCAAGGTGAACACTGAAGCTTTCTTT

V: TRBV6-8
length: 16
D: TRBD2
size: once
J: TRBJ2-3
CDR3: CASSFLAGGPTDTQYF
DNA: TGTGCCAGCAGTTTTCTAGCGGGGGGGCCGACAGATACGCAGTATTTT

V: TRBV7-2
length: 16
D: .
size: few
J: TRBJ1-2
CDR3: CASSPRTETRFDGYTF
DNA: TGTGCCAGCAGCCCCAGGACAGAGACCCGCTTCGATGGCTACACCTTC

V: TRBV15
length: 13
D: TRBD1
size: .
J: TRBJ1-1
CDR3: CATSRVGTVEAFF
DNA: TGTGCCACCAGCAGAGTCGGGACAGTCGAAGCTTTCTTT

V: TRBV2
length: 16
D: .
size: .
J: TRBJ1-1
CDR3: CASSATGYSMNTEAFF
DNA: TGTGCCAGCAGCGCGACAGGTTATTCCATGAACACTGAAGCTTTCTTT

V: TRBV6-5
length: 15
D: .
size: .
J: TRBJ1-5
CDR3: CASSTGLGGYQPQHF
DNA: TGTGCCAGCAGTACCGGACTAGGGGGGTATCAGCCCCAGCATTTT

V: TRBV12-3/TRBV12-4
length: 14
D: .
size: few
J: TRBJ1-4
CDR3: CASSFNPGQGKLFF
DNA: TGTGCCAGCAGCTTTAATCCGGGACAAGGAAAACTGTTTTTT

V: TRBV13
length: 15
D: .
size: .
J: TRBJ1-4
CDR3: CASSLGRGETGKLFF
DNA: TGTGCCAGCAGCTTGGGGAGGGGAGAGACGGGGAAACTGTTTTTT

V: TRBV7-9
length: 15
D: TRBD1
size: .
J: TRBJ1-2
CDR3: CASSSETGIGYGYTF
DNA: TGTGCCAGCAGCTCGGAGACAGGGATAGGCTATGGCTACACCTTC

V: TRBV20-1
length: 16
D: .
size: few
J: TRBJ2-7
CDR3: CSARIKGGLRSYEQYF
DNA: TGCAGTGCTAGAATCAAGGGGGGACTTCGCTCCTACGAGCAGTACTTC

V: TRBV7-9
length: 22
D: TRBD2
size: many
J: TRBJ2-7
CDR3: CASSSTGTGSPWTSGGPYEQYF
DNA: TGTGCCAGCAGCTCCACCGGGACAGGGAGCCCCTGGACTAGCGGGGGCCCGTACGAGCAGTACTTC

V: TRBV12-3/TRBV12-4
length: 15
D: TRBD1
size: many
J: TRBJ1-2
CDR3: CASSDPGGANYGYTF
DNA: TGTGCCAGCAGCGACCCAGGGGGCGCGAACTATGGCTACACCTTC

V: TRBV6-4
length: 15
D: TRBD1
size: .
J: TRBJ2-1
CDR3: CASSAGQGFINEQFF
DNA: TGTGCCAGCAGTGCTGGACAGGGGTTCATCAATGAGCAGTTCTTC

V: TRBV3-1
length: 14
D: .
size: few
J: TRBJ1-1
CDR3: CASRSVQMNTEAFF
DNA: TGTGCCAGCAGATCCGTCCAAATGAACACTGAAGCTTTCTTT

V: TRBV11-2
length: 15
D: .
size: few
J: TRBJ2-5
CDR3: CASSLTWDQQETQYF
DNA: TGTGCCAGCAGCTTAACTTGGGACCAGCAAGAGACCCAGTACTTC

V: TRBV3-1
length: 19
D: TRBD1
size: .
J: TRBJ2-2
CDR3: CASSQDLGTGGLNTGELFF
DNA: TGTGCCAGCAGCCAAGATCTCGGGACAGGGGGTCTTAACACCGGGGAGCTGTTTTTT

V: TRBV28
length: 17
D: .
size: many
J: TRBJ2-3
CDR3: CASSLSLRASPQDTQYF
DNA: TGTGCCAGCAGTTTATCCCTCCGGGCCTCACCGCAAGATACGCAGTATTTT

V: TRBV7-9
length: 15
D: TRBD1
size: few
J: TRBJ2-5
CDR3: CASSPRDRLIETQYF
DNA: TGTGCCAGCAGCCCCCGGGACAGGCTAATCGAGACCCAGTACTTC

V: TRBV6-5
length: 15
D: .
size: .
J: TRBJ1-1
CDR3: CASSYSDGMNTEAFF
DNA: TGTGCCAGCAGTTACTCGGACGGGATGAACACTGAAGCTTTCTTT

V: TRBV6-2/TRBV6-3
length: 16
D: .
size: .
J: TRBJ1-2
CDR3: CASSYSKMKGGYGYTF
DNA: TGTGCCAGCAGTTACTCGAAAATGAAAGGGGGCTATGGCTACACCTTC

V: TRBV4-1
length: 17
D: TRBD2
size: few
J: TRBJ2-1
CDR3: CASSQDPTGGSYNEQFF
DNA: TGCGCCAGCAGCCAAGATCCCACGGGGGGTTCCTACAATGAGCAGTTCTTC